This T cell receptor beta chain was recorded in a study of blood T cell repertoires in COVID-19. Study-wide background: Samples representing acute and convalescent COVID-19 were sourced from the United States, Italy and Spain.

The CDR3 has 13 residues. V gave up 6 bases and J gave up 3 bases; unmatched junction bases: 2. Germline CDR1 SEHNR, CDR2 FQNEAQ (reference sequence). Cohorts were determined from participant-reported clinical history. As originally analysed: Scientists estimated how many nucleated cells there were by amplifying reference gene primers. Assay: immunoSEQ multiplex PCR; the TCRdb copy retains only in-frame clones and omits some. The DNA gave D and trimming, while V, J and clone size come from that table. The data show 150,000 to 200,000 clones, roughly nine tenths seen once. This receptor was identified in a human donor with acute COVID-19. The donor label of this sample is uncertain. The chain recombines TRBV7-9 with TRBJ1-1, with 9 bases lining up with TRBD1. The source material was PBMCs or T cells enriched from blood (not recorded which). CDR3 sequence reads: CASSRQGDTEAFF. Here the CDR3 DNA reads TGTGCCAGCAGTAGACAGGGGGACACTGAAGCTTTCTTT.